This T cell receptor beta chain originates from a study of technical replicates of blood from several donors (dated by TCRdb to the late 2010s). V lost 8 bases and J lost 2 bases; the stretch between them is 22 bases long. According to the germline V gene, CDR1 reads MDHEN and CDR2 reads SYDVKM. The CDR3 measures 17 amino acids from cysteine to phenylalanine. Only CDR3 DNA is held: 51 bases, read in frame from base 1. Comments on this clone: Its antigen is not yet known. No much larger clone exists at a distance of one base, and base qualities are not known.

Libraries came from the immunoSEQ multiplex PCR assay. Here the immuneACCESS table is served through TCRdb, limited to in-frame sequences with V and J called. Missing clones are a known gap in these copies; in checked studies unresolved V genes cover under half, and the rest lacks a known reason. This sample holds tens of thousands of clones; around 95% were observed only once. The ten largest account for around 0.26% of the sample. Material for sequencing was T cells isolated from PBMCs. Recombination joined TRBV28 with TRBJ1-5; the D gene is perhaps TRBD1, from 6 matching bases. This receptor was obtained from a human donor in good health. The bases are TGTGCCAGCGGGACACTGGCATCGATGTCGGGCAATCAGCCCCAGCATTTT. The translation is CASGTLASMSGNQPQHF.